This TCR beta chain was found in a study of T cell changes during pregnancy in multiple sclerosis. There are 12 residues in the CDR3. CDR1 is SGDLS, CDR2 YYNGEE, per germline. V lost 3 bases and J 8 bases, leaving 11 bases between the germline ends. Sequenced by immunoSEQ multiplex PCR; TCRdb stores in-frame clones only, minus some. This table has about 76,000 clones, over 85% appearing once. The clonotype comes from a female donor in good health, enrolled as a control in a pregnancy study. This rearrangement joins TRBV9 to TRBJ1-1, with TRBD1 as a possible D gene (5 bases). Specimen: peripheral blood, collected after pregnancy. CDR3 nucleotide sequence: TGTGCCAGCAGCGAACTGGGGCCCGAAGCTTTCTTT. It codes for CASSELGPEAFF.